This TCR beta chain was retrieved from a study of beta chain features in type 1 diabetes. Points on this clone: What it binds is not known.

Reverse transcribing all isolated RNA meant expressed TCRB transcripts were sequenced. Clones were read by immunoSEQ multiplex PCR, and TCRdb kept only the in-frame ones, dropping some. The sample contains around 300,000 clones, more than 9.5% of which appear only once. In germline, CDR1 is MGHDK, CDR2 SYGVNS. This CDR3 comprises 14 residues. V was pared by 10 bases and J by 0 bases, with 13 bases between. Study-wide points: When cDNA is sequenced, cells with high TCR expression could be over-represented.

Donors underwent one heparinised blood draw, around 120 mL on average. Via the markers CD45RO/CCR7/CD25/CD127/CD95/CD27, stem cell-like memory, regulatory, central memory and naive CD4+ cells were sorted. The receptor comes from a woman in her twenties or thirties in good health. The rearrangement joins TRBV25-1 to TRBJ1-3, with unresolved D. The sample comprised naive CD4+ T cells from blood. DNA of the CDR3: TGTGCCACCACGGACTCATACTCTGGAAACACCATATATTTT. It is translated as CATTDSYSGNTIYF.